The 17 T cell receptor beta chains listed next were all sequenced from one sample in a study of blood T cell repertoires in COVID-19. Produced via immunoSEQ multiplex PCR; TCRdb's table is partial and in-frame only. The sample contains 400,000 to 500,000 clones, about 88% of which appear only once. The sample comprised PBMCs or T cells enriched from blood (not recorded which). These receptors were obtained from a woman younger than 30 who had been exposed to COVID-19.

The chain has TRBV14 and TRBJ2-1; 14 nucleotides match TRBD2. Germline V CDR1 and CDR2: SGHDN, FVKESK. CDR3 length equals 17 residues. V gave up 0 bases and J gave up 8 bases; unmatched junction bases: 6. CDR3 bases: TGTGCCAGCAGCCAAGATTGGGGGACTAGCGGGAGAGATGAGCAGTTCTTC. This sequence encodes CASSQDWGTSGRDEQFF. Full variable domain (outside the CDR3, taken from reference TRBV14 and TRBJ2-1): EAGVTQFPSHSVIEKGQTVTLRCDPISGHDNLYWYRRVMGKEIKFLLHFVKESKQDESGMPNNRFLAERTGGTYSTLKVQPAELEDSGVYFCASSQDWGTSGRDEQFFGPGTRLTVL.

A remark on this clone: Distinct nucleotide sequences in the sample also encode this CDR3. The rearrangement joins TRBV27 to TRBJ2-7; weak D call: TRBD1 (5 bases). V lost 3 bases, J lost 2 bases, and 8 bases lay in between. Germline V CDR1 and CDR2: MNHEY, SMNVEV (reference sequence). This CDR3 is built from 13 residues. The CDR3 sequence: CASSFTGAYEQYF. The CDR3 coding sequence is TGTGCCAGCAGTTTTACAGGAGCCTACGAGCAGTACTTC.

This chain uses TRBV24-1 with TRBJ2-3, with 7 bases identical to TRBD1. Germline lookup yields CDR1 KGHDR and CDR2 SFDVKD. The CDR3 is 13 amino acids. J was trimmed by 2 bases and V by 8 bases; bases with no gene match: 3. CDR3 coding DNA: TGTGCCACCAACAGGGGATACACAGATACGCAGTATTTT. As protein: CATNRGYTDTQYF.

CDR3 coding DNA: TGTGCCAGCAGCCCGGGACAGGGGGTCTACAATGAGCAGTTCTTC. It codes for CASSPGQGVYNEQFF. This chain joins TRBV14 and TRBJ2-1; 11 bases are a match to TRBD1. The CDR3 spans 15 residues. Trimming cost V 4 bases and J 3 bases; bases outside gene matches: 2. The germline V gene encodes CDR1 SGHDN and CDR2 FVKESK.

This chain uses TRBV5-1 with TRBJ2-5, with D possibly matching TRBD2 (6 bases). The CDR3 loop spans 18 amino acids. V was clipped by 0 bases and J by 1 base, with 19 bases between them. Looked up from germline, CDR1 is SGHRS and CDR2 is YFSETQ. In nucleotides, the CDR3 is TGCGCCAGCAGCTTGGTCGGAGGGCGGACCCTTCCCCAAGAGACCCAGTACTTC. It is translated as CASSLVGGRTLPQETQYF.

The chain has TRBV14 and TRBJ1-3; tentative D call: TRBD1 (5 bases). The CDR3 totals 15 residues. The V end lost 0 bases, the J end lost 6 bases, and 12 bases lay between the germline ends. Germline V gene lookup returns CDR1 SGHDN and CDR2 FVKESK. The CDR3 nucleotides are TGTGCCAGCAGCCAAGAGCGGGGGTTTGTAAACACCATATATTTT. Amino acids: CASSQERGFVNTIYF.

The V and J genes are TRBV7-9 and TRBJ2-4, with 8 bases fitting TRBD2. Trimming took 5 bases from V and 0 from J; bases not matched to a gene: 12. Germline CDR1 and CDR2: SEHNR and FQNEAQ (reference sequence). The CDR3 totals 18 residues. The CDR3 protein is CASSDTSGHQLAKNIQYF. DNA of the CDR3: TGTGCCAGCAGCGATACTAGCGGCCATCAGCTAGCCAAAAACATTCAGTACTTC.

The CDR3 DNA reads as TGTGCCAGCAGTTTCACCGGATGGGGCAGGAATGAAAAACTGTTTTTT. Translation: CASSFTGWGRNEKLFF. The chain combines TRBV28 with TRBJ1-4; D is perhaps TRBD1 (5 bases). From germline, CDR1 is MDHEN and CDR2 SYDVKM. CDR3 length: 16 residues. Trimming pared 3 bases from V and 5 bases from J, leaving 16 bases between.

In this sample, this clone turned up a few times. CDR3 sequence: CASSAGVAPQHF. The DNA for the CDR3 is TGTGCCAGCAGTGCAGGGGTCGCCCCCCAGCATTTT. This sequence joins TRBV28 and TRBJ1-5; TRBD1 is a possible D gene (6 bases). V dropped 5 bases and J dropped 10 bases, with 12 bases sitting between them. CDR1 is MDHEN and CDR2 is SYDVKM in the germline V gene. There are 12 residues in the CDR3.

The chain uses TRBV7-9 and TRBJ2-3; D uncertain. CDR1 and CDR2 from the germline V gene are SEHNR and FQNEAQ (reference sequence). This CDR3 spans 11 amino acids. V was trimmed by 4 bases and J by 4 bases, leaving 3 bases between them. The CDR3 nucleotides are TGTGCCAGCAGCTCGGCAGATACGCAGTATTTT. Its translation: CASSSADTQYF.

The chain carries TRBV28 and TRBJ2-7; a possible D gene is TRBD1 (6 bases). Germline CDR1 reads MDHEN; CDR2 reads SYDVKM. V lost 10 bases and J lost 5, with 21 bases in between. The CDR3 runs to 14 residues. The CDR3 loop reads CATSGDTGNDEQYF. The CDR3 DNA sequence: TGTGCCACCTCAGGGGACACGGGGAACGACGAGCAGTACTTC.

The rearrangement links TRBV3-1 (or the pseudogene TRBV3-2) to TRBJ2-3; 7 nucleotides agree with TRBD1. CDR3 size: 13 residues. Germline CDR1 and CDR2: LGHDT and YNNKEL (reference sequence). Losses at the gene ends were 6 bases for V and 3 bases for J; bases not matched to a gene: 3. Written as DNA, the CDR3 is TGTGCCAGCAGGCCCAGGGGGACAGATACGCAGTATTTT. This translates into CASRPRGTDTQYF.

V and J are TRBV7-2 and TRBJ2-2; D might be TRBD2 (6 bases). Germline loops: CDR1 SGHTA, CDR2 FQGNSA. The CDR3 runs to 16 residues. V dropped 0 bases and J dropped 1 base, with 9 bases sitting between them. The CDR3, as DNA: TGTGCCAGCAGCTTAGCGGCGGGGTGGAACACCGGGGAGCTGTTTTTT. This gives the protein CASSLAAGWNTGELFF.

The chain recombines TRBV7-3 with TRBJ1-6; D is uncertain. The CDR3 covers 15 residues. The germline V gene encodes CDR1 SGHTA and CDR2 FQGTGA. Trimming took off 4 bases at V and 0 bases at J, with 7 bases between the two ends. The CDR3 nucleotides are TGTGCCAGCAGCTGGGGAGTCTCCTATAATTCACCCCTCCACTTT. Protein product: CASSWGVSYNSPLHF.

CDR3 sequence: CASSPARGYTGELFF. The CDR3 bases are TGTGCCAGTAGTCCGGCCAGGGGCTACACCGGGGAGCTGTTTTTT. The chain joins TRBV19 to TRBJ2-2, with D maybe TRBD1 (6 bases). The CDR3 has 15 residues. In germline, CDR1 is LNHDA, CDR2 SQIVND (reference sequence). Trimming left V 5 bases short and J 3 bases short, with 13 bases between.

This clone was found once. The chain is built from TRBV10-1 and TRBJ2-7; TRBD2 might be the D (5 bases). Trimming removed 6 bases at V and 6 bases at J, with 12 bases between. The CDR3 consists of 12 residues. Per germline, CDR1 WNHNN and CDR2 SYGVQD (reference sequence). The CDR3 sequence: CASRRHRGEQYF. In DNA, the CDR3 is TGCGCCAGCAGGCGGCACCGGGGCGAGCAGTACTTC.

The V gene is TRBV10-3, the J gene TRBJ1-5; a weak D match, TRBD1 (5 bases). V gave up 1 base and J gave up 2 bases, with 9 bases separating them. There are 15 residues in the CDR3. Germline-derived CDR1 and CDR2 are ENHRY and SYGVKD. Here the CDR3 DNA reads TGTGCCATCAGTGAGTTAGGGACTCGCAATCAGCCCCAGCATTTT. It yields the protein CAISELGTRNQPQHF.